This TCR beta chain emerged from a study of T cell clonotyping in hematopoietic cell transplantation. General study points: Few recipient clonotypes overlapped donors; over 95% were de novo at given depth. After transplant, recipient diversity fell while pathologically expanded clonotypes grew through day 180. Higher Inverse Simpson Index values in graft donor and pretransplant recipient predicted broader posttransplant TCR diversity. Without cell sorting, CD4 versus CD8 contributions remain unresolved.

TCRdb keeps only in-frame clones here, not all; method: immunoSEQ multiplex PCR. Of almost 8,500 clones listed, roughly nine tenths are singletons. About this clone itself: Its antigen remains unknown.

The sample was peripheral blood mononuclear cells, taken at the time of graft-versus-host disease after allogeneic stem cell transplant. The receptor comes from a male patient over 55 who had an allogeneic stem cell transplant from a related donor, so the T cells may come from the graft donor. Some clones in this sample may be carry-over from other donors' samples.

CDR3 DNA sequence: TGTGCCAGCAGCGGGGACAGGGGGACCTATGGCTACACCTTC. Protein product: CASSGDRGTYGYTF. The J gene is TRBJ1-2, the V gene TRBV9, with 11 bases lining up with TRBD1. V was pared by 3 bases and J by 4 bases, with 2 bases of the junction left unmatched. Germline V gene sequence: CDR1 SGDLS, CDR2 YYNGEE. The CDR3 covers 14 residues. Full variable domain (remainder filled in from reference TRBV9 and TRBJ1-2): DSGVTQTPKHLITATGQRVTLRCSPRSGDLSVYWYQQSLDQGLQFLIQYYNGEERAKGNILERFSAQQFPDLHSELNLSSLELGDSALYFCASSGDRGTYGYTFGSGTRLTVV.